These 6 T cell receptor beta chains came from one sample sequenced in a study of blood T cell repertoires in COVID-19 (TCRdb year 2020). The library relied on the immunoSEQ multiplex PCR assay. TCRdb obtained this table from immuneACCESS and retained in-frame rearrangements with V and J assigned. These tables miss some clones; where compared with another copy, unresolved V genes account for less than half of the shortfall, and the remainder is unexplained. Across this sample there are tens of thousands of clones, with around 86% seen only once. The leading ten clones occupy approximately 13% of the sample. Material for sequencing was peripheral blood. These receptors originate from a human donor in a cohort sampled during active COVID-19. The donor label of this sample is uncertain.

The chain joins TRBV5-1 to TRBJ2-1; 8 bases align to TRBD1. Losses at the gene ends were 7 bases for V and 4 bases for J; bases not matched to a gene: 10. CDR3 length: 15 residues. The V gene's germline CDR1 is SGHRS and CDR2 YFSETQ. DNA of the CDR3: TGCGCCAGCGGCGATGACAGGGGACCTTACAATGAGCAGTTCTTC. This codes for CASGDDRGPYNEQFF. The whole variable domain, remainder taken from reference TRBV5-1 and TRBJ2-1, is KAGVTQTPRYLIKTRGQQVTLSCSPISGHRSVSWYQQTPGQGLQFLFEYFSETQRNKGNFPGRFSGRQFSNSRSEMNVSTLELGDSALYLCASGDDRGPYNEQFFGPGTRLTVL.

The chain recombines TRBV7-2 with TRBJ2-5; TRBD2 matches 11 bases. Trimming at V came to 10 bases and at J to 3 bases, leaving 7 bases not matched to a gene. CDR1 SGHTA and CDR2 FQGNSA come from the germline V gene. The CDR3 is 14 residues long. CDR3 nucleotides: TGTGCCACCCGTCCGGGACTAGCGGAAGAGACCCAGTACTTC. Amino acid sequence: CATRPGLAEETQYF.

This rearrangement joins TRBV29-1 to TRBJ2-7; 8 bases align to TRBD1. V dropped 3 bases and J dropped 3; count of bases not matched to a gene: 7. CDR3 length: 14 amino acids. CDR1 is SQVTM and CDR2 is ANQGSEA in the germline V gene. In DNA form, the CDR3 reads TGCAGCGTTGATGGAGCAGGGGGCAGCTACGAGCAGTACTTC. This gives the protein CSVDGAGGSYEQYF.

The chain employs TRBV2 and TRBJ2-7; perhaps TRBD1 as D (5 bases). Deletions cut 5 bases from V and 7 bases from J, with 21 bases between. Germline V CDR1 and CDR2: SNHLY, FYNNEI. This CDR3 has 15 amino acids. CDR3 residues: CASSKGRRQPWEQYF. The CDR3 bases are TGTGCCAGCAGTAAAGGGCGGAGACAGCCCTGGGAGCAGTACTTC.

This chain links TRBV5-1 with TRBJ2-5, with D tentatively TRBD2 (5 bases). Per germline, CDR1 SGHRS and CDR2 YFSETQ. CDR3 length equals 10 residues. Trimming cost V 7 bases and J 5 bases, with 6 bases left between them. The CDR3 DNA is TGCGCCAGCCGGGGTGAGACCCAGTACTTC. It specifies CASRGETQYF.

The rearrangement links TRBV12-3 or TRBV12-4 to TRBJ2-7; D not resolved. The V and J ends lost 8 bases and 0 bases respectively, with 11 bases between them. This CDR3 is built from 13 residues. The CDR3 spells CASGTSSSYEQYF. The CDR3 DNA sequence: TGTGCCAGCGGCACATCTTCCTCCTACGAGCAGTACTTC.